These T cell receptor beta chains were read from a single sample in a study of human T cells and chemical hapten exposure. A single record per CDR3 protein comes from TCRdb applying MiXCR to the RACE reads. The sample lists approximately 73,000 distinct CDR3 sequences, 10% to 13% occurring once. Specimen: whole blood, collected in connection with sensitization to the hapten diphenylcyclopropenone (DPC). These receptors all come from a woman in her forties or fifties with alopecia areata. Some clones in this sample may be carry-over from other donors' samples. Both conserved end residues are part of each CDR3. D genes are given only for firm matches. Rows may omit the clone size; those that give it use once, few, many or a size class.

V	J	size	D	DNA	CDR3
TRBV11-2	TRBJ2-1	many	TRBD2	TGTGCCAGCAGCTTCAGACTAGCGGGAGAGCGATATGAGCAGTTCTTC	CASSFRLAGERYEQFF
TRBV12-3/TRBV12-4	TRBJ1-3	few	.	TGTGCCAGCAGTTTAAACGGCCTGAGAAACACCATATATTTT	CASSLNGLRNTIYF
TRBV5-4	TRBJ2-7	.	.	TGTGCCAGCAGCTCGGGCTCCGGGGGACCCTACGAGCAGTACTTC	CASSSGSGGPYEQYF
TRBV20-1	TRBJ2-3	few	TRBD2	TGCAGTGCTATTTCCGCGGGAGTTGATACGCAGTATTTT	CSAISAGVDTQYF
TRBV29-1	TRBJ2-5	few	.	TGCAGCGTTGGGACCCAAGAGACCCAGTACTTC	CSVGTQETQYF
TRBV30	TRBJ2-7	many	TRBD2	TGTGCCTGGAGTGCCGGGACTAACTACGAGCAGTACTTC	CAWSAGTNYEQYF
TRBV12-3/TRBV12-4	TRBJ2-3	.	.	TGTGCCAGCAGTTTACGAGGAGGTACGCAGTATTTT	CASSLRGGTQYF
TRBV5-6	TRBJ2-2	many	TRBD1	TGTGCCAGCAGCTTGGGACCACAGGGGACCGGGGAGCTGTTTTTT	CASSLGPQGTGELFF
TRBV7-2	TRBJ2-1	few	.	TGTGCCAGCAGCCGACGGCAGGGCCTGGGGAATGAGCAGTTCTTC	CASSRRQGLGNEQFF
TRBV24-1	TRBJ2-1	few	TRBD2	TGTGCCACCAGTGGAAGCGGGAGGGCCGTTTCAAATGAGCAGTTCTTC	CATSGSGRAVSNEQFF
TRBV4-3	TRBJ2-3	few	TRBD2	TGCGCCAGCAGCCAAGCGGGAGGTCTCAGCACAGATACGCAGTATTTT	CASSQAGGLSTDTQYF
TRBV6-6	TRBJ1-6	few	.	TGTGCCAGCAGTTACGTGGCTGGTAGCTCCTATAATTCACCCCTCCACTTT	CASSYVAGSSYNSPLHF
TRBV29-1	TRBJ1-1	.	.	TGCAGCGTTGAGCCTCTTAAGGGCACTGAAGCTTTCTTT	CSVEPLKGTEAFF
TRBV11-2	TRBJ2-5	.	TRBD2	TGTGCCAGCAGCCCCCGGACTAGTCAAGAGACCCAGTACTTC	CASSPRTSQETQYF
TRBV11-2	TRBJ1-1	once	TRBD1	TGTGCCAGCAGCCCACGGACAGGGGACATGAACACTGAAGCTTTCTTT	CASSPRTGDMNTEAFF
TRBV4-3	TRBJ2-7	few	TRBD1	TGCGCCAGCAGCCAAGCGGCAGGGGGCCCCTACGAGCAGTACTTC	CASSQAAGGPYEQYF
TRBV6-6	TRBJ1-6	many	.	TGTGCCAGCAGTTACTCGCGGGGGAATAATTCACCCCTCCACTTT	CASSYSRGNNSPLHF